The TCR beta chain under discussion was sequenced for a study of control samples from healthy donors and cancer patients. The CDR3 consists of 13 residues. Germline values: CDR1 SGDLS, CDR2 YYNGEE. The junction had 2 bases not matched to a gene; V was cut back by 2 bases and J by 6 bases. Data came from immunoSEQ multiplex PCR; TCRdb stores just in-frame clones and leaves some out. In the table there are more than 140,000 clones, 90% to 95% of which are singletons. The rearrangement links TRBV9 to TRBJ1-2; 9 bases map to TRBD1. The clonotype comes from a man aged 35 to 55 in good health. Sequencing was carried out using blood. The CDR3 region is CASSVGQGDGYTF. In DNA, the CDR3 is TGTGCCAGCAGCGTGGGACAGGGCGATGGCTACACCTTC.